This T cell receptor (beta chain) was profiled in a study of blood T cells in healthy people across ages. Then a second PCR, running roughly 6 to 11 cycles, was carried out with a sample-barcoded 5' primer and a J-beta primer mix. Sequencing recovered at least 3 million CDR3-containing paired-end reads from each sample. One entry per CDR3 protein results from TCRdb running MiXCR on the 5' RACE reads. The sample contains 1.5 million to 2 million distinct CDR3 sequences, roughly 27% of which appear only once. The germline gives CDR1 MDHEN, CDR2 SYDVKM. V shed 4 bases, J shed 3 bases, and the junction held 8 bases outside the gene matches. The CDR3 loop spans 15 amino acids.

The rearrangement joins TRBV28 to TRBJ2-5; TRBD1 aligns across 7 bases. Sequencing was carried out using blood. The TCR was taken from a woman aged 30 to 39 in good health. In nucleotides, the CDR3 is TGTGCCAGCAGTTCGACTCGGACAGGCGAAGAGACCCAGTACTTC. It translates to CASSSTRTGEETQYF.